Below, 17 T cell receptor beta chains from the same sample are listed, as sequenced in a study of cytomegalovirus exposure and HLA in healthy donors. Primers: 60 Vbeta forward and 13 Jbeta reverse. Here immunoSEQ multiplex PCR was the method, and the copy in TCRdb shows in-frame clones only, minus some. The data hold around 90,000 clones, with approximately 80% observed a single time. The specimen was PBMCs. The source of these receptors is a young man in good health and CMV-seronegative.

Of note for this clone: The same CDR3 arises from other DNA sequences in this sample as well. The chain employs TRBV5-1 and TRBJ1-2; TRBD1 matches 7 bases. Germline assignment: CDR1 SGHRS and CDR2 YFSETQ. Trimming at V came to 1 base and at J to 3 bases, leaving 6 bases not matched to a gene. CDR3 length: 15 residues. DNA of the CDR3: TGCGCCAGCAGCTTGAGTACGGGACAGCACTATGGCTACACCTTC. Translation: CASSLSTGQHYGYTF.

The chain carries TRBV5-1 and TRBJ1-5; D is perhaps TRBD1 (6 bases). CDR3 size: 15 residues. The germline V and J ends were trimmed by 4 bases and 1 base, with 12 bases remaining between them. Germline lookup yields CDR1 SGHRS and CDR2 YFSETQ. For the CDR3, the DNA is TGCGCCAGCAGCAACACAGGGTTGAGCAATCAGCCCCAGCATTTT. This sequence encodes CASSNTGLSNQPQHF.

Here the CDR3 DNA reads TGTGCCAGCAGACCGACAGGGGGCGCGGATCAGCCCCAGCATTTT. Translating it yields CASRPTGGADQPQHF. The rearrangement joins TRBV28 to TRBJ1-5; 10 nucleotides match TRBD1. J was trimmed by 5 bases and V by 6 bases; bases with no gene match: 7. This CDR3 has 15 amino acids. Germline-derived CDR1 and CDR2 are MDHEN and SYDVKM.

V usage is TRBV7-9 and J usage is TRBJ1-6; perhaps TRBD1 as D (5 bases). Per the germline V gene, CDR1 is SEHNR and CDR2 is FQNEAQ (reference sequence). With 1 base removed from V and 9 bases from J, the gap between germline ends came to 16 bases. This CDR3 has 16 amino acids. In DNA, the CDR3 is TGTGCCAGCAGCTTAGGACCTTCGCAGGGTAGTTCACCCCTCCACTTT. This codes for CASSLGPSQGSSPLHF.

The J gene is TRBJ2-7, the V gene TRBV7-9; 14 bases fit TRBD2. Trimming cost V 3 bases and J 0 bases; bases outside gene matches: 7. CDR1 is SEHNR and CDR2 is FQNEAQ in the germline V gene (reference sequence). This CDR3 spans 18 amino acids. The CDR3 protein is CASSFTGTSGGNSYEQYF. The CDR3 region has the DNA TGTGCCAGCAGCTTCACCGGGACTAGCGGGGGCAACTCCTACGAGCAGTACTTC.

V gene TRBV5-1 combines with J gene TRBJ1-1; a weak D match, TRBD1 (5 bases). Germline V gene data show CDR1 as SGHRS and CDR2 as YFSETQ. The CDR3 is 13 amino acids. The ends were cut back, 5 bases at V and 1 base at J, with 9 bases in the middle. CDR3 loop: CASRSQGNTEAFF. The CDR3 bases are TGCGCCAGCAGATCCCAGGGGAACACTGAAGCTTTCTTT.

The chain is built from TRBV27 and TRBJ1-4; possibly TRBD1 for D (6 bases). This CDR3 contains 13 residues. The V gene's germline CDR1 is MNHEY and CDR2 SMNVEV (reference sequence). Trimming cost V 10 bases and J 8 bases, with 17 bases left between them. The CDR3 bases are TGTGCCACCACTCAAAGGGGGTCGGAAAAACTGTTTTTT. Encoded protein: CATTQRGSEKLFF.

The chain combines TRBV5-5 with TRBJ2-7; tentatively, D is TRBD1 (6 bases). The ends were cut back, 2 bases at V and 2 bases at J, with 8 bases in the middle. Germline CDR1 is SGHKS and CDR2 is YYEKEE (reference sequence). CDR3 length: 13 amino acids. The CDR3 nucleotides are TGTGCCAGCAGCTTCCGGGACACCTACGAGCAGTACTTC. Its protein is CASSFRDTYEQYF.

Turning to this clone: Other DNA sequences in the same sample also yield this CDR3. This chain joins TRBV30 and TRBJ2-7; tentatively, D is TRBD1 (5 bases). CDR1 and CDR2 from the germline V gene are GTSNPN and SVGIG (reference sequence). The CDR3 sequence is 12 residues long. The V end lost 2 bases, the J end lost 2 bases, and 7 bases lay between the germline ends. CDR3 region: CAWSRQPYEQYF. CDR3 nucleotides: TGTGCCTGGAGTCGACAGCCCTACGAGCAGTACTTC.

This clone showed up just once. This chain uses TRBV4-3 with TRBJ2-7, with D perhaps TRBD1 (6 bases). This CDR3 region has 15 residues. The V end was cut by 1 base, the J end by 4 bases, with 14 bases between. CDR1 is LGHNA, CDR2 YSLEER, per germline. The DNA of the CDR3 is TGCGCCAGCAGCCAAGGTCTACAGGGTGGGTACGAGCAGTACTTC. This encodes CASSQGLQGGYEQYF.

This chain connects TRBV5-1 to TRBJ2-2; D not certain. V was trimmed by 6 bases and J by 0 bases, leaving 6 bases between them. CDR1 is SGHRS and CDR2 is YFSETQ in the germline V gene. The length of the CDR3 is 13 residues. The CDR3 loop is CASNIANTGELFF. CDR3 bases: TGCGCCAGCAACATCGCGAACACCGGGGAGCTGTTTTTT. The full variable domain, its missing parts supplied by reference TRBV5-1 and TRBJ2-2, is KAGVTQTPRYLIKTRGQQVTLSCSPISGHRSVSWYQQTPGQGLQFLFEYFSETQRNKGNFPGRFSGRQFSNSRSEMNVSTLELGDSALYLCASNIANTGELFFGEGSRLTVL.

The V and J genes are TRBV29-1 and TRBJ1-3, with a weak D call TRBD1 (5 bases). CDR3 length: 14 residues. In germline, CDR1 is SQVTM, CDR2 ANQGSEA. V gave up 6 bases and J gave up 2 bases, with 14 bases separating them. CDR3 protein: CSVRGARTGNTIYF. The CDR3 DNA sequence: TGCAGCGTCCGCGGGGCTAGGACTGGAAACACCATATATTTT.

This sequence joins TRBV29-1 and TRBJ1-6, with 9 bases that match TRBD1. J gave up 5 bases and V 6 bases, and 2 bases lay outside the gene matches. Per the germline V gene, CDR1 is SQVTM and CDR2 is ANQGSEA. The CDR3 runs to 13 residues. For the CDR3, the DNA is TGCAGCGTCGGGACAGGGCATAATTCACCCCTCCACTTT. This codes for CSVGTGHNSPLHF.

The chain is built from TRBV5-1 and TRBJ1-1, with TRBD1 as a possible D gene (5 bases). This CDR3 comprises 15 residues. With 7 bases removed from V and 7 bases from J, the gap between germline ends came to 23 bases. The germline V gene has CDR1 SGHRS and CDR2 YFSETQ. The DNA for the CDR3 is TGCGCCAGCCGCCGGGGGGGTGGGGGATCGGGTGAAGCTTTCTTT. It codes for CASRRGGGGSGEAFF.

In its sample, this clone was seen a few times. The rearrangement joins TRBV27 to TRBJ2-7; 9 positions agree with TRBD1. The J segment lost 5 bases and the V segment lost 3 bases, leaving 17 bases of the junction unmatched. This CDR3 is 18 amino acids long. Germline V gives CDR1 MNHEY, CDR2 SMNVEV (reference sequence). CDR3 sequence: CASSFSSNRGHPRNEQYF. CDR3 bases: TGTGCCAGCAGTTTCTCCTCCAACAGGGGGCACCCAAGGAACGAGCAGTACTTC.

The DNA of the CDR3 is TGCGCCAGCAGCTTGGGGTCATCGCGGATGACTGAAGCTTTCTTT. It yields the protein CASSLGSSRMTEAFF. The rearrangement joins TRBV5-1 to TRBJ1-1, with unresolved D. From germline, CDR1 is SGHRS and CDR2 YFSETQ. Trimming shortened V by 0 bases and J by 5 bases, and 14 bases separated the two germline ends. CDR3 length: 15 amino acids.

The chain employs TRBV5-1 and TRBJ2-1; 7 bases are shared with TRBD2. Germline trimming cut 4 bases from V and 3 bases from J; bases unmatched to any gene: 10. Per germline, CDR1 SGHRS and CDR2 YFSETQ. The CDR3 spans 16 residues. The CDR3 here is CASSRREREVYNEQFF. Written as DNA, the CDR3 is TGCGCCAGCAGCCGTCGAGAACGGGAGGTCTACAATGAGCAGTTCTTC.